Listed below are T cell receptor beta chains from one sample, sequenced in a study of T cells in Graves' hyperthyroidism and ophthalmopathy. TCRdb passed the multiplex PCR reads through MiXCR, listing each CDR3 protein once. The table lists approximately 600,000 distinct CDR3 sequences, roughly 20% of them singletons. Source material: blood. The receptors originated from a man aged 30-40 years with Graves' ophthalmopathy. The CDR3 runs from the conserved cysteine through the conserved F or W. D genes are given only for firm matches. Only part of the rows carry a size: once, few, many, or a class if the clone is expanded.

TGCAGCGTTGACCTTGCGGAGACACCTAGGGAGACCCAGTACTTC	CSVDLAETPRETQYF	15	.	.	TRBV29-1	TRBJ2-5
TGTGCCAGTAGTGCGACAGGTCACGAGCAGTACTTC	CASSATGHEQYF	12	.	.	TRBV19	TRBJ2-7
TGTGCCAGCATTGGAGTCACCGGGGAGCTGTTTTTT	CASIGVTGELFF	12	few	.	TRBV27	TRBJ2-2
TGTGCCAGACCCGAAAACCTTCTGGGGGGCTCACCTCAAGAGACCCAGTACTTC	CARPENLLGGSPQETQYF	18	.	.	TRBV25-1	TRBJ2-5
TGTGCCAGCAGCCTAGTAGTGACAGATACGCAGTATTTT	CASSLVVTDTQYF	13	many	.	TRBV3-1	TRBJ2-3
TGCGCCAGCAGCCAAGTTGTGGGGGATGAAGCTTTCTTT	CASSQVVGDEAFF	13	many	.	TRBV4-1	TRBJ1-1
TGTGCCAGCAGCAAGGGGACAAATAATGAGCAGTTCTTC	CASSKGTNNEQFF	13	many	.	TRBV7-2	TRBJ2-1
TGTGCCAGCTCAGGGATCATGAACACTGAAGCTTTCTTT	CASSGIMNTEAFF	13	many	.	TRBV18	TRBJ1-1
TGTGCCAGCAGTGAGACAGGGGGGAACACTGAAGCTTTCTTT	CASSETGGNTEAFF	14	.	TRBD1	TRBV25-1	TRBJ1-1
TGTGCCAGCAGCTTCCTGGCGGGAGACACCGGGGAGCTGTTTTTT	CASSFLAGDTGELFF	15	many	TRBD2	TRBV7-2	TRBJ2-2
TGTGACAGCAGGCTATCCGGGACAACGAACACCGGGGAGCTGTTTTTT	CDSRLSGTTNTGELFF	16	.	.	TRBV6-2/TRBV6-3	TRBJ2-2
TGCAGCACATCCGGACTAGCGGGAGACCGTTACGAGCAGTACTTC	CSTSGLAGDRYEQYF	15	.	TRBD2	TRBV20-1	TRBJ2-7
TGTGCCAGCAGCCTCGACAGGAATACAGATACGCAGTATTTT	CASSLDRNTDTQYF	14	many	.	TRBV7-3	TRBJ2-3
TGCAGTGCTAGGTATCAGGGAAATCAGCCCCAGCATTTT	CSARYQGNQPQHF	13	.	.	TRBV20-1	TRBJ1-5
TGTGCCACCAGTGATTTGAGCTCAGCGGATACGCAGTATTTT	CATSDLSSADTQYF	14	many	.	TRBV24-1	TRBJ2-3
TGCGCCAGCAGCAGTCCGGGACAGGGGCGGACCGGGGAGCTGTTTTTT	CASSSPGQGRTGELFF	16	.	TRBD1	TRBV5-1	TRBJ2-2
TGTGCCAGCAGTGAGGCAGCGGGAGGGCCGCAAGAGACCCAGTACTTC	CASSEAAGGPQETQYF	16	.	TRBD2	TRBV6-1	TRBJ2-5
TGTGCCAGCAGCCAAGATGCGGGAGGGTTCTACGAGCAGTACTTC	CASSQDAGGFYEQYF	15	.	TRBD2	TRBV4-2	TRBJ2-7
TGTGCCATCAGTGACGGTTCGCGACAGAGCACAGATACGCAGTATTTT	CAISDGSRQSTDTQYF	16	.	.	TRBV10-3	TRBJ2-3
TGTGCCAGCACAGACAGGGGCAAAAACACAGATACGCAGTATTTT	CASTDRGKNTDTQYF	15	few	TRBD1	TRBV7-6	TRBJ2-3